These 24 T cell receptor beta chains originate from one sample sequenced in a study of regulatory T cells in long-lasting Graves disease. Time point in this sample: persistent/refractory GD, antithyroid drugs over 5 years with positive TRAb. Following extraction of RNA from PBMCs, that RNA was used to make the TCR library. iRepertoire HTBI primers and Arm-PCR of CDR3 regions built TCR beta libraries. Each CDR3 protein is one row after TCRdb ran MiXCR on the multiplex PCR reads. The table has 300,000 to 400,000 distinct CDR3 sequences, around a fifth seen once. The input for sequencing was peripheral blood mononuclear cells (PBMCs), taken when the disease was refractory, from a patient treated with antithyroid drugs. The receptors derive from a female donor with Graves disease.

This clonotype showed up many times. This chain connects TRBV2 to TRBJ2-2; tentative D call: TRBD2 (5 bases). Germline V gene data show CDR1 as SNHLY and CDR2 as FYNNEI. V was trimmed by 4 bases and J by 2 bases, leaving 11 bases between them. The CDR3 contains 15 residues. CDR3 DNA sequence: TGTGCCAGCAGTGCGGAGGTCACAAACACCGGGGAGCTGTTTTTT. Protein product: CASSAEVTNTGELFF.

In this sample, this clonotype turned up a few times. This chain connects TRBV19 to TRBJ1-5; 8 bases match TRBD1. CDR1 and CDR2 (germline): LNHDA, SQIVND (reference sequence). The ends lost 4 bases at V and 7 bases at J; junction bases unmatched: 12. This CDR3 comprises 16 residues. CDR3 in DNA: TGTGCCAGTAGTACCCTCGACAGGGGAGCTGGGCAGCCCCAGCATTTT. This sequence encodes CASSTLDRGAGQPQHF.

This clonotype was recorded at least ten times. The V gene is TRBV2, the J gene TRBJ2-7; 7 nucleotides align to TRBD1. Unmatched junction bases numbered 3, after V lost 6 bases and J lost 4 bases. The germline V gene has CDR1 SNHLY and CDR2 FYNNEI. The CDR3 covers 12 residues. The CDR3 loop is CASRGQSYEQYF. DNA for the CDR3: TGTGCCAGCAGGGGACAGTCGTACGAGCAGTACTTC.

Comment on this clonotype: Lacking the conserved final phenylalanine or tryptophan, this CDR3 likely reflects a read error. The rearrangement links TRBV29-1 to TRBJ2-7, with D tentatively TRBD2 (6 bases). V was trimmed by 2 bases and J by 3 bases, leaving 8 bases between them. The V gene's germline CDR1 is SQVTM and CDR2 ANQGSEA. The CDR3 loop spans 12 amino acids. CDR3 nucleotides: TGCAGCGTTGAACTCGGGAGCTACGAGCAGTACCTC. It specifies CSVELGSYEQYL.

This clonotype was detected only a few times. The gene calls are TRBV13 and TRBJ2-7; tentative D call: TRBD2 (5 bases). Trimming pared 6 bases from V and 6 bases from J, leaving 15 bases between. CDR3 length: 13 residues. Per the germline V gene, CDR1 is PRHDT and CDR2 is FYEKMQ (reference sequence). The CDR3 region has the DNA TGTGCCAGCAGGGCACGGGTGCGGGTCGAGCAGTACTTC. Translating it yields CASRARVRVEQYF.

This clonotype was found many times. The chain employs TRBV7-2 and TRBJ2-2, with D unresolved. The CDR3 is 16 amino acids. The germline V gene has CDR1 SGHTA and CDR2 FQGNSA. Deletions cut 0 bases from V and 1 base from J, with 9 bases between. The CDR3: CASSLASRRNTGELFF. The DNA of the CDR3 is TGTGCCAGCAGCTTAGCTAGTAGGAGGAACACCGGGGAGCTGTTTTTT. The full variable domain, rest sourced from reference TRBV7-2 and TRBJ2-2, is GAGVSQSPSNKVTEKGKDVELRCDPISGHTALYWYRQSLGQGLEFLIYFQGNSAPDKSGLPSDRFSAERTGGSVSTLTIQRTQQEDSAVYLCASSLASRRNTGELFFGEGSRLTVL.

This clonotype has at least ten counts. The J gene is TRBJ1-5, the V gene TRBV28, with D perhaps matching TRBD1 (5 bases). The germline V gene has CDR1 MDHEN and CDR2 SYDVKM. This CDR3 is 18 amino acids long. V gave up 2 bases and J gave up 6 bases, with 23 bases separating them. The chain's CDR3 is CASSLPPTAGPFSQPQHF. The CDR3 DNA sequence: TGTGCCAGCAGTTTACCCCCGACGGCAGGGCCTTTTAGTCAGCCCCAGCATTTT.

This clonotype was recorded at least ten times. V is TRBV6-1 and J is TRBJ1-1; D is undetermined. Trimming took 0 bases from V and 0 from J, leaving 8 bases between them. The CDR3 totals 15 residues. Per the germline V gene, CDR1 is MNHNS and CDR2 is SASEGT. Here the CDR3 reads CASSEANILNTEAFF. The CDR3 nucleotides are TGTGCCAGCAGTGAAGCAAACATTTTGAACACTGAAGCTTTCTTT.

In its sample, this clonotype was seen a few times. The chain's CDR3 is CASSPRLLQPQHF. CDR3 sequence (DNA): TGTGCCAGCAGTCCTAGACTGCTCCAGCCCCAGCATTTT. The genes are TRBV2 and TRBJ1-5; D ambiguous. CDR3 size: 13 residues. From germline, CDR1 is SNHLY and CDR2 FYNNEI. The V and J ends lost 5 bases and 7 bases respectively, with 12 bases between them. The entire variable domain, with the rest obtained from reference TRBV2 and TRBJ1-5, is as follows: EPEVTQTPSHQVTQMGQEVILRCVPISNHLYFYWYRQILGQKVEFLVSFYNNEISEKSEIFDDQFSVERPDGSNFTLKIRSTKLEDSAMYFCASSPRLLQPQHFGDGTRLSIL.

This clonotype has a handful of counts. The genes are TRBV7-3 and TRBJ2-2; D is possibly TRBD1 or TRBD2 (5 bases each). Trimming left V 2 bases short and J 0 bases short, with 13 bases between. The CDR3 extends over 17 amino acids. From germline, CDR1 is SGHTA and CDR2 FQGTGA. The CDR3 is CASSLDPGPANTGELFF. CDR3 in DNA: TGTGCCAGCAGCTTAGATCCGGGACCAGCGAACACCGGGGAGCTGTTTTTT.

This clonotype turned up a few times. CDR3 sequence reads: CASSRGTGASPAFF. The CDR3 nucleotides read TGTGCCAGTAGTCGGGGGACAGGGGCATCTCCCGCTTTCTTT. V and J are TRBV19 and TRBJ1-1; 10 nucleotides agree with TRBD1. Germline V gives CDR1 LNHDA, CDR2 SQIVND (reference sequence). This CDR3 comprises 14 residues. V lost 5 bases to trimming and J lost 11 bases; unmatched junction nucleotides: 11.

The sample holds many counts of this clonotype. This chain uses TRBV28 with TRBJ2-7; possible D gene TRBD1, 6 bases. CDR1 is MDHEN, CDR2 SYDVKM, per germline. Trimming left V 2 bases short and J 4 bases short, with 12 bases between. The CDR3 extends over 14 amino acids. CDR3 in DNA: TGTGCCAGCAGTTTAATTGGGGGCGGGTACGAGCAGTACTTC. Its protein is CASSLIGGGYEQYF.

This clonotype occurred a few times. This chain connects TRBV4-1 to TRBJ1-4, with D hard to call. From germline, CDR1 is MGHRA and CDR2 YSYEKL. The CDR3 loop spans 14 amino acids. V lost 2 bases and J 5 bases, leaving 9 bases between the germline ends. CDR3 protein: CASSQRAANEKLFF. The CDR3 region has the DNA TGCGCCAGCAGCCAACGGGCAGCAAATGAAAAACTGTTTTTT.

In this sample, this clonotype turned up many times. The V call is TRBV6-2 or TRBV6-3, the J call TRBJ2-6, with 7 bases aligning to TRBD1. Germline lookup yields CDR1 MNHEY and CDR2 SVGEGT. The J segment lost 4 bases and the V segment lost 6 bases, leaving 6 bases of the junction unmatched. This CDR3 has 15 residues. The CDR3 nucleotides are TGTGCCAGCAGCCTACAGGGGTACGGGGCCAACGTCCTGACTTTC. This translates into CASSLQGYGANVLTF.

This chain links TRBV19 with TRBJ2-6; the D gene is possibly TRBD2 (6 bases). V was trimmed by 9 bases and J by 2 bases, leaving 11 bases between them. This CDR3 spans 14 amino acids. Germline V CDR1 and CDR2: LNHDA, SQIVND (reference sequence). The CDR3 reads CASLGGAGANVLTF. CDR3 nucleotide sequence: TGTGCCAGCCTCGGGGGAGCTGGGGCCAACGTCCTGACTTTC.

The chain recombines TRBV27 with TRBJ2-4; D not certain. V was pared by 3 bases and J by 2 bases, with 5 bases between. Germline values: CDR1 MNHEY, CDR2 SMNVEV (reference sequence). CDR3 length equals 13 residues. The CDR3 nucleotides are TGTGCCAGCAGTTTCGGTCCCAAAAACATTCAGTACTTC. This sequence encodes CASSFGPKNIQYF.

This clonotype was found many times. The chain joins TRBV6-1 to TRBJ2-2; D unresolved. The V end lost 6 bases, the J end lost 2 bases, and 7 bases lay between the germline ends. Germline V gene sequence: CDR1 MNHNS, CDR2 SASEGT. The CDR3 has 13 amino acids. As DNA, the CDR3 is TGTGCCAGCAGAAGACCAAACACCGGGGAGCTGTTTTTT. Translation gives CASRRPNTGELFF.

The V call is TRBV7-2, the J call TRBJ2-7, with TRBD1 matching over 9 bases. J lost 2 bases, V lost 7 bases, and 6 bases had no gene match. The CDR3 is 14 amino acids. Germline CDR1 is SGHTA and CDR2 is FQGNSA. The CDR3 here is CASNRDRAAYEQYF. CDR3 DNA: TGTGCCAGCAACCGGGACAGGGCGGCCTACGAGCAGTACTTC.

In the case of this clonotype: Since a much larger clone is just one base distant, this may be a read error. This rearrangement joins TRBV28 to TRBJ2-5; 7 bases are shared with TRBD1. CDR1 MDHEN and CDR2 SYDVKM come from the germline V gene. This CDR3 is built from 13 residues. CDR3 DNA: TGTGCCGGCAGTTTAGGGACAGAACAGACCCAGTACTTC. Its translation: CAGSLGTEQTQYF.

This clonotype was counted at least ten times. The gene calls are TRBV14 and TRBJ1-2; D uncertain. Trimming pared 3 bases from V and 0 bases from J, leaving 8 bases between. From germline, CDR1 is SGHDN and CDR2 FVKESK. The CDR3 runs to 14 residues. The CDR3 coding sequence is TGTGCCAGCAGCCACGGTAGAGCTAACTATGGCTACACCTTC. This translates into CASSHGRANYGYTF.

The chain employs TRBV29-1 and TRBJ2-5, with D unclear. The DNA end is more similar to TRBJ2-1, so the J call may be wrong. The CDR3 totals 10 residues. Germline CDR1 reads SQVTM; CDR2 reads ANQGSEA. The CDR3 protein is CSVVGNEQFF. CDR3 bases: TGCAGCGTGGTGGGGAATGAGCAGTTCTTC.

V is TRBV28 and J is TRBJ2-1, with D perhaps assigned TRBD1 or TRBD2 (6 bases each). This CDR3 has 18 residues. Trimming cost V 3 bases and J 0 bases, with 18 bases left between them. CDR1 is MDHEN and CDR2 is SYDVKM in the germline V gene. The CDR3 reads CASSFPPGAGSSYNEQFF. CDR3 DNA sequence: TGTGCCAGCAGTTTCCCCCCAGGGGCGGGGTCCTCCTACAATGAGCAGTTCTTC.

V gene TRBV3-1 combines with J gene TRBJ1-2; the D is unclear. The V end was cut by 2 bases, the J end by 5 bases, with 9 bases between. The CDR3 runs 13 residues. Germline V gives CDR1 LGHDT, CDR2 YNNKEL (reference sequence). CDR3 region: CASSQQLRYGYTF. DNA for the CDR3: TGTGCCAGCAGCCAACAGTTGCGGTATGGCTACACCTTC.

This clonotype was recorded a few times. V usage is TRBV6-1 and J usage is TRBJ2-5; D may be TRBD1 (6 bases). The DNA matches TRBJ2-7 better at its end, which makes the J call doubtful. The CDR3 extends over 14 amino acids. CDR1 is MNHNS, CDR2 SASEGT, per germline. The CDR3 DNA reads TGTGCCAGCAGTCCTACAGGGTTGGCCTACGAGCAGTACTTC. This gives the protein CASSPTGLAYEQYF.